This passage covers 13 T cell receptor beta chains from one sample sequenced in a study of T-cell memory formation after mild COVID-19. Using its own MiXCR run on the 5' RACE reads, TCRdb lists one record per CDR3 protein. Of about half a million distinct CDR3 sequences listed, 18% are singletons. Input material: PBMCs or a T cell subset sorted from them (not recorded which). The receptors stem from an adult woman who had mild COVID-19 (a few samples of this study predate the infection). Cell type and time point are not known.

The rearrangement links TRBV7-2 to TRBJ2-1; 11 positions agree with TRBD2. This CDR3 comprises 17 residues. V shed 5 bases, J shed 1 base, and the junction held 7 bases outside the gene matches. The germline V gene encodes CDR1 SGHTA and CDR2 FQGNSA. DNA for the CDR3: TGTGCCAGCAGCCTAATAGCGGGAGGGCTTTCCTACAATGAGCAGTTCTTC. Translation gives CASSLIAGGLSYNEQFF.

There are a few counts of this clonotype. The chain has TRBV29-1 and TRBJ2-1; D remains unclear. The CDR3 extends over 12 amino acids. Per germline, CDR1 SQVTM and CDR2 ANQGSEA. With 1 base removed from V and 9 bases from J, the gap between germline ends came to 10 bases. CDR3 sequence: CSVEVPDGEQFF. In DNA form, the CDR3 reads TGCAGCGTTGAAGTACCCGACGGTGAGCAGTTCTTC.

The V gene is TRBV27, the J gene TRBJ2-2, with 7 bases lining up with TRBD1. This CDR3 is 15 amino acids long. Germline V CDR1 and CDR2: MNHEY, SMNVEV (reference sequence). Unmatched junction bases numbered 9, after V lost 2 bases and J lost 9 bases. The CDR3 sequence is CASSLGQAEVWELFF. As DNA, the CDR3 is TGTGCCAGCAGTTTAGGACAGGCCGAAGTGTGGGAGCTGTTTTTT.

The table lists this clonotype with a few counts. V usage is TRBV11-2 and J usage is TRBJ2-3; tentatively, D is TRBD1 or TRBD2 (5 bases each). This CDR3 has 14 amino acids. V was cut by 3 bases and J by 8 bases, with 15 bases left in between. CDR1 is SGHAT and CDR2 is FQNNGV in the germline V gene. In nucleotides, the CDR3 is TGTGCCAGCAGCTTGGCTCTAGGGGACCGTACGCAGTATTTT. It specifies CASSLALGDRTQYF.

The chain links TRBV11-2 to TRBJ2-7; 14 bases line up with TRBD2. Trimming at V came to 1 base and at J to 2 bases, leaving 4 bases not matched to a gene. Germline V gene data show CDR1 as SGHAT and CDR2 as FQNNGV. The CDR3 spans 17 residues. CDR3 sequence (DNA): TGTGCCAGCAGCTTAGCCGGGACTAGCGGGGGCCCCTACGAGCAGTACTTC. Translated, it gives CASSLAGTSGGPYEQYF.

This clonotype has just a few counts. The V call is TRBV19, the J call TRBJ2-4; TRBD2 might be the D (5 bases). The CDR3 covers 13 residues. Trimming stripped 6 bases from V and 6 bases from J, with 12 bases between. Germline V gives CDR1 LNHDA, CDR2 SQIVND (reference sequence). CDR3 residues: CASRRGGGNIQYF. The CDR3 nucleotides read TGTGCCAGTAGGCGAGGAGGAGGAAACATTCAGTACTTC.

This rearrangement joins TRBV24-1 to TRBJ2-1; 8 bases agree with TRBD1. CDR3 length: 15 amino acids. V trimming: 6 bases; J trimming: 8 bases; junction bases outside the gene matches: 11. Germline V gene lookup returns CDR1 KGHDR and CDR2 SFDVKD. In DNA form, the CDR3 reads TGTGCCACCAGTCCAGGGGGCGGCCTCGGGGATGAGCAGTTCTTC. Translation gives CATSPGGGLGDEQFF.

This clonotype has a handful of counts. The chain is built from TRBV25-1 and TRBJ2-5, with 9 bases matching TRBD2. This CDR3 region has 15 residues. Per germline, CDR1 MGHDK and CDR2 SYGVNS. V shed 2 bases, J shed 4 bases, and the junction held 5 bases outside the gene matches. The CDR3 sequence is CASSELGGRGETQYF. As DNA, the CDR3 is TGTGCCAGCAGTGAACTTGGCGGGAGGGGAGAGACCCAGTACTTC.

The CDR3 reads CASSMRESYEQYF. The CDR3 region has the DNA TGTGCCAGCAGTATGAGGGAGTCCTACGAGCAGTACTTC. The V call is TRBV6-5, the J call TRBJ2-7; possibly TRBD2 for D (5 bases). This CDR3 contains 13 residues. Germline CDR1 reads MNHEY; CDR2 reads SVGAGI. Trimming removed 5 bases at V and 1 base at J, with 9 bases between.

This chain uses TRBV20-1 with TRBJ1-1; TRBD1 is a possible D gene (5 bases). The CDR3 totals 13 residues. Germline V gene data show CDR1 as DFQATT and CDR2 as SNEGSKA (reference sequence). V lost 8 bases and J lost 9, with 22 bases in between. CDR3 DNA sequence: TGCAGTCCGAACCAGTCGGGGCAGGCCCAAGCTTTCTTT. This codes for CSPNQSGQAQAFF.

The chain links TRBV5-1 to TRBJ2-7; 8 positions match TRBD2. V trimming: 7 bases; J trimming: 3 bases; junction bases outside the gene matches: 6. CDR1 and CDR2 from the germline V gene are SGHRS and YFSETQ. This CDR3 has 13 amino acids. CDR3 nucleotides: TGCGCCAGCGGCTCAAGCGGGGGCTACGAGCAGTACTTC. Protein: CASGSSGGYEQYF.

The chain couples TRBV7-8 to TRBJ2-7; D gene uncertain. The CDR3 totals 15 residues. Germline V gene lookup returns CDR1 SGHVS and CDR2 FQNEAQ. The V gene lost 1 base and the J gene lost 0 bases, with 10 bases spanning the gap. DNA of the CDR3: TGTGCCAGCAGCTTAGAGGTCACTAACTCCTACGAGCAGTACTTC. As protein: CASSLEVTNSYEQYF.

The chain carries TRBV24-1 and TRBJ2-3; TRBD2 is a possible D gene (6 bases). With 4 bases removed from V and 3 bases from J, the gap between germline ends came to 13 bases. The germline V gene has CDR1 KGHDR and CDR2 SFDVKD. The CDR3 sequence is 15 residues long. CDR3 DNA: TGTGCCACCAGTGAGTCTGGGACTGCGACAGATACGCAGTATTTT. It codes for CATSESGTATDTQYF.